Following are 10 T cell receptor beta chains from one sample sequenced in a study of blood T cell repertoires in COVID-19. The protocol was immunoSEQ multiplex PCR, while the TCRdb copy is restricted to in-frame clones and leaves out a portion. This table holds about 220,000 clones, 84% found once. The specimen sequenced was peripheral blood. Receptors originate from a woman aged 55-75 years who had recovered from COVID-19.

This chain links TRBV3-1 (or the pseudogene TRBV3-2) with TRBJ2-2, with D tentatively TRBD1 (6 bases). CDR1 is LGHDT and CDR2 is YNNKEL in the germline V gene (reference sequence). This CDR3 comprises 20 residues. With 1 base removed from V and 3 bases from J, the gap between germline ends came to 24 bases. CDR3 protein: CASSQVTGVTFEGDTGELFF. CDR3 coding DNA: TGTGCCAGCAGCCAAGTCACCGGGGTTACGTTCGAGGGGGACACCGGGGAGCTGTTTTTT.

The genes are TRBV7-3 and TRBJ2-2; TRBD1 might be the D (6 bases). CDR3 length: 14 amino acids. Trimming stripped 5 bases from V and 6 bases from J, with 13 bases between. Germline-derived CDR1 and CDR2 are SGHTA and FQGTGA. CDR3 residues: CASSPGRGAGELFF. CDR3 nucleotides: TGTGCCAGCAGCCCGGGCAGGGGCGCCGGGGAGCTGTTTTTT. The entire variable domain, with the rest obtained from reference TRBV7-3 and TRBJ2-2, is as follows: GAGVSQTPSNKVTEKGKYVELRCDPISGHTALYWYRQSLGQGPEFLIYFQGTGAADDSGLPNDRFFAVRPEGSVSTLKIQRTERGDSAVYLCASSPGRGAGELFFGEGSRLTVL.

This clone was observed a few times. The chain couples TRBV9 to TRBJ1-4; no firm D call. Trimming shortened V by 4 bases and J by 6 bases, and 16 bases separated the two germline ends. Looked up from germline, CDR1 is SGDLS and CDR2 is YYNGEE. This CDR3 contains 15 residues. CDR3 sequence: CASSFHGDVDEKLFF. In DNA, the CDR3 is TGTGCCAGCAGCTTTCACGGGGATGTTGATGAAAAACTGTTTTTT.

This clone was counted once. The chain combines TRBV24-1 with TRBJ1-1; TRBD1 agrees at 11 bases. The junction had 4 bases not matched to a gene; V was cut back by 4 bases and J by 7 bases. CDR3 length: 14 amino acids. Germline CDR1 is KGHDR and CDR2 is SFDVKD. In DNA, the CDR3 is TGTGCCACCAGTGACCCGGGGACAGGGGGTGAAGCTTTCTTT. It yields the protein CATSDPGTGGEAFF.

The chain joins TRBV18 to TRBJ2-5, with 7 positions matching TRBD2. The CDR3 loop spans 16 amino acids. Germline V gene lookup returns CDR1 KGHSH and CDR2 LQKENI. V was clipped by 4 bases and J by 1 base; unmatched bases: 9. DNA for the CDR3: TGTGCCAGCTCACTTCAGAGCGGGGACTCCCAAGAGACCCAGTACTTC. It codes for CASSLQSGDSQETQYF.

The chain recombines TRBV5-1 with TRBJ2-5; TRBD2 matches 11 bases. The CDR3 has 18 residues. The V gene end was trimmed by 0 bases and the J gene end by 5 bases; junction bases not matched to a gene: 12. Germline V lookup: CDR1 SGHRS, CDR2 YFSETQ. The CDR3 sequence is CASSLGSNSGGAQETQYF. The DNA for the CDR3 is TGCGCCAGCAGCTTGGGGTCTAATAGCGGGGGGGCCCAGGAGACCCAGTACTTC.

The chain couples TRBV20-1 to TRBJ2-1, with 8 bases identical to TRBD2. CDR1 is DFQATT and CDR2 is SNEGSKA in the germline V gene (reference sequence). V trimming: 6 bases; J trimming: 5 bases; junction bases outside the gene matches: 0. CDR3 size: 11 residues. The CDR3 nucleotides read TGCAGTGCGGGACTAGACAATGAGCAGTTCTTC. Translating it yields CSAGLDNEQFF.

This clone was observed once. This rearrangement joins TRBV7-8 to TRBJ1-2; D perhaps matches TRBD1 (5 bases). Germline V lookup: CDR1 SGHVS, CDR2 FQNEAQ. The CDR3 is 15 residues long. V lost 2 bases, J lost 3 bases, and 13 bases lay in between. The CDR3 region is CASSLWGVGDYGYTF. The CDR3 DNA reads TGTGCCAGCAGCTTATGGGGGGTAGGGGACTATGGCTACACCTTC.

The chain uses TRBV19 and TRBJ1-2; D gene uncertain. Germline values: CDR1 LNHDA, CDR2 SQIVND (reference sequence). Between the trimmed V and J ends, which lost 7 bases and 8 bases, there was a span of 14 bases. The CDR3 is 12 residues long. CDR3 region: CASTQGGKGYTF. The CDR3 nucleotides are TGTGCCAGTACTCAAGGAGGGAAGGGCTACACCTTC.

CDR3 protein: CASNDRAGYTF. Here the CDR3 DNA reads TGTGCCAGTAACGACAGGGCTGGCTACACCTTC. V gene TRBV28 combines with J gene TRBJ1-2, with 7 positions matching TRBD1. The CDR3 totals 11 residues. The V and J ends lost 9 bases and 7 bases, in that order; junction bases with no gene match: 5. Germline V gives CDR1 MDHEN, CDR2 SYDVKM.